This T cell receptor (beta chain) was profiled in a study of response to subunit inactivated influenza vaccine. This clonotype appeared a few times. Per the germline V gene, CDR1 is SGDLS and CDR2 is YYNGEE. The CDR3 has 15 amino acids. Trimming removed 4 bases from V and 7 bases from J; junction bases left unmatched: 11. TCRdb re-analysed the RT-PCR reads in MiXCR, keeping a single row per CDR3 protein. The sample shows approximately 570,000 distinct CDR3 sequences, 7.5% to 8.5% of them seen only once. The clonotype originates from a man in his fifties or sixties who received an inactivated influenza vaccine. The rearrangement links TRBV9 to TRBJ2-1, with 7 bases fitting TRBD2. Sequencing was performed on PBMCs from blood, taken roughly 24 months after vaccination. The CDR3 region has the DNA TGTGCCAGCAGCTCGGGGGGAGGGCCTTGGAATGAGCAGTTCTTC. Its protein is CASSSGGGPWNEQFF.